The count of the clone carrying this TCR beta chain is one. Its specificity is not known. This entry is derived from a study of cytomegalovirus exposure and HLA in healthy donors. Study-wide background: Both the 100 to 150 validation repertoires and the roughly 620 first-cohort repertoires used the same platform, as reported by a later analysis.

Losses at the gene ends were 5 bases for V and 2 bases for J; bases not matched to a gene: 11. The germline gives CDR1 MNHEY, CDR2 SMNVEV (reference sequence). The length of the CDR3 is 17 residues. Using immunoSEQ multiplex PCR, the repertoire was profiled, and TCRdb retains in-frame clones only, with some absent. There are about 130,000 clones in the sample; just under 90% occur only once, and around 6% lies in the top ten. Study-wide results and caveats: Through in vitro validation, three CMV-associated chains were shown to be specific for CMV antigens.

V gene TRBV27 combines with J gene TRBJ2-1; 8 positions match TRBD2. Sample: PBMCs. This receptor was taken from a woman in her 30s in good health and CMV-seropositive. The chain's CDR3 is CASSPTRSSGPYNEQFF. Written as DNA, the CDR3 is TGTGCCAGCAGTCCAACCCGGTCTAGCGGGCCCTACAATGAGCAGTTCTTC.